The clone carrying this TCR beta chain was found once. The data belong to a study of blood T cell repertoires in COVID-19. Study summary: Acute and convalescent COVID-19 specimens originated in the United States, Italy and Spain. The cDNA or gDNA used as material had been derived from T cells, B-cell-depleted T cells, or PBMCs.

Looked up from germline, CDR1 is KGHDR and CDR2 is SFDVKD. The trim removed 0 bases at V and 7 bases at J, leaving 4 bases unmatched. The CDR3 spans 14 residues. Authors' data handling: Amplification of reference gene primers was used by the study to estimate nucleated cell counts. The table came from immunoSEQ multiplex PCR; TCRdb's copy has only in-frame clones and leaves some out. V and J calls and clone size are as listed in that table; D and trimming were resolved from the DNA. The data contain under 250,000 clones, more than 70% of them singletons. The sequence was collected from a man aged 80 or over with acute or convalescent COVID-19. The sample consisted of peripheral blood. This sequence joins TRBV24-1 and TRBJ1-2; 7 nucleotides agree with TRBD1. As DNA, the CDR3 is TGTGCCACCAGTGATTTGCACAGGGGTGGTGGCTACACCTTC. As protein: CATSDLHRGGGYTF.